This is a list of T cell receptor beta chains from one sample in a study of human thymus T cells. Repertoires were generated with immunoSEQ multiplex PCR, while TCRdb's copy carries only in-frame clones and drops some. The sample includes about 60,000 clones, about 94% of them seen just once. The material sequenced was blood. These TCRs come from a boy in the first two years of life with a congenital heart defect but otherwise immunologically healthy. Both conserved end residues are part of each CDR3. D genes are given only for firm matches. Part of the rows lack a size; the others show once, few, many or a class for expanded clones.

v_gene,abundance,len,d_gene,j_gene,CDR3nt,CDR3aa
TRBV6-5,.,14,TRBD1,TRBJ1-2,TGTGCCAGCAGCAGAGGACAGGCCAACTATGGCTACACCTTC,CASSRGQANYGYTF
TRBV27,.,13,TRBD2,TRBJ2-3,TGTGCCAGCAGTTACGGCGGGAGGGATACGCAGTATTTT,CASSYGGRDTQYF
TRBV7-9,.,16,TRBD2,TRBJ2-2,TGTGCCAGCAGCTCAGGCGGGGGTCGGGGCACCGGGGAGCTGTTTTTT,CASSSGGGRGTGELFF
TRBV19,.,15,.,TRBJ2-2,TGTGCCAGTAGTATCACCGGACGGAGCACCGGGGAGCTGTTTTTT,CASSITGRSTGELFF
TRBV19,.,16,.,TRBJ1-2,TGTGCCAGTAGGCTTTATGTTGAGTGTTATAACTATGGCTACACCTTC,CASRLYVECYNYGYTF
TRBV6-1,.,13,.,TRBJ2-7,TGTGCCAGCAGTGAAGCCGTCGGGGACGAGCAGTACTTC,CASSEAVGDEQYF
TRBV4-1,.,15,.,TRBJ2-1,TGCGCCAGCAGCCAATCCCGCGGGGCATACAATGAGCAGTTCTTC,CASSQSRGAYNEQFF
TRBV5-1,.,15,.,TRBJ2-3,TGCGCCAGCAGCTTGGAAGGGTTTAACACAGATACGCAGTATTTT,CASSLEGFNTDTQYF
TRBV7-2,once,13,.,TRBJ2-3,TGTGCCAGCAGCTTAGCGGGACTAGATACGCAGTATTTT,CASSLAGLDTQYF
TRBV7-9,.,14,.,TRBJ1-1,TGTGCCAGCAGCCCCCGGGGCCAGGGGACTGAAGCTTTCTTT,CASSPRGQGTEAFF
TRBV4-2,.,15,.,TRBJ2-1,TGTGCCAGCAGCCAAGATTGGCTAGCGAGCAATGAGCAGTTCTTC,CASSQDWLASNEQFF
TRBV7-8,.,14,.,TRBJ1-1,TGTGCCAGCAGCTTAGAAGGGGGGCTTACTGAAGCTTTCTTT,CASSLEGGLTEAFF
TRBV5-1,.,14,.,TRBJ2-7,TGCGCCAGCAGCTTCGGGGCAACTCCTTACGAGCAGTACTTC,CASSFGATPYEQYF
TRBV20-1,.,11,.,TRBJ2-5,TGCAGTGCTACCAGGGAGGAGACCCAGTACTTC,CSATREETQYF
TRBV25-1,.,13,TRBD2,TRBJ2-1,TGTGCCAGCAGTCTAACCGGGACACGGGGGGGGTTCTTC,CASSLTGTRGGFF
TRBV4-1,.,17,.,TRBJ1-4,TGCGCCAGCAGCCAAGTCCCTTACACTGCAACTAATGAAAAACTGTTTTTT,CASSQVPYTATNEKLFF
TRBV14,.,15,TRBD2,TRBJ2-1,TGTGCCAGCAGTCAGCGGGGGGGACCCTACAATGAGCAGTTCTTC,CASSQRGGPYNEQFF
TRBV6-5,once,15,.,TRBJ2-2,TGTGCCAGCAGTTCCCATCGGAGGGGATCCGGGGAGCTGTTTTTT,CASSSHRRGSGELFF
TRBV5-1,once,13,.,TRBJ1-2,TGCGCCAGCAGGCTGAACCCTAACTATGGCTACACCTTC,CASRLNPNYGYTF
TRBV19,once,14,.,TRBJ1-4,TGTGCCAGACCGCGGGGGGCGCTTTCTGAAAAACTGTTTTTT,CARPRGALSEKLFF
TRBV18,.,13,.,TRBJ2-7,TGTGCCAGCTCACGGACGAGGGACTACGAGCAGTACTTC,CASSRTRDYEQYF
TRBV5-4,.,14,TRBD1,TRBJ2-3,TGTGCCAGCAGCGCCGGGACAGGCACAGATACGCAGTATTTT,CASSAGTGTDTQYF
TRBV6-5,.,14,.,TRBJ2-7,TGTGCCAGCAGTTACGCCGGACAGACCTACGAGCAGTACTTC,CASSYAGQTYEQYF
TRBV14,.,16,TRBD2,TRBJ2-1,TGTGCCAGCAGCCTTTATCGGGGACTAGCCAAAAATGAGCAGTTCTTC,CASSLYRGLAKNEQFF
TRBV18,.,16,.,TRBJ2-6,TGTGCCAGCTCACCAGGGGGCGGCTCTGGGGCCAACGTCCTGACTTTC,CASSPGGGSGANVLTF
TRBV5-4,.,16,TRBD2,TRBJ2-7,TGTGCCAGCAGCCGGCCTGGACTAGCGGGGGCTTACGAGCAGTACTTC,CASSRPGLAGAYEQYF
TRBV9,.,15,TRBD2,TRBJ2-1,TGTGCCAGCAGCGTAAGCGGGAGGCCGGGGAATGAGCAGTTCTTC,CASSVSGRPGNEQFF
TRBV28,.,13,TRBD1,TRBJ2-7,TGTGCCAGCAGTACAGGGGCCCGGTACGAGCAGTACTTC,CASSTGARYEQYF
TRBV6-5,.,14,TRBD1,TRBJ1-3,TGTGCCAGCAGTTGGGACAGGGCTGGAAACACCATATATTTT,CASSWDRAGNTIYF
TRBV7-2,.,12,.,TRBJ2-3,TGTGCCAGCAGCTTTAGCACAGATACGCAGTATTTT,CASSFSTDTQYF
TRBV27,.,13,.,TRBJ1-6,TGTGCCAGCAGCCAGCTGGGCGGCTCACCCCTCCACTTT,CASSQLGGSPLHF
TRBV7-2,.,15,.,TRBJ1-3,TGTGCCAGCAGCTTAGGCGCTTACTCTGGAAACACCATATATTTT,CASSLGAYSGNTIYF
TRBV2,.,15,TRBD1,TRBJ1-2,TGTGCCAGCAGTCTCGGCAGGGGGCGCGACTATGGCTACACCTTC,CASSLGRGRDYGYTF
TRBV7-9,.,15,.,TRBJ2-2,TGTGCCAGCAGCTTCGGCGGTGCGAACACCGGGGAGCTGTTTTTT,CASSFGGANTGELFF
TRBV2,.,11,.,TRBJ2-7,TGTGCCAGCACTGAGTCCTACGAGCAGTACTTC,CASTESYEQYF
TRBV7-2,.,15,.,TRBJ1-1,TGTGCCAGCAGCTTAGATCCGGGGGCGAGGACTGAAGCTTTCTTT,CASSLDPGARTEAFF
TRBV6-6,.,16,.,TRBJ2-1,TGTGCCAGCAGTTACAGGGCCCTTCACCCAGACAATGAGCAGTTCTTC,CASSYRALHPDNEQFF
TRBV6-1,.,12,.,TRBJ2-4,TGTGCCAGCACACAAGCCAAAAACATTCAGTACTTC,CASTQAKNIQYF
TRBV5-6,.,14,.,TRBJ2-5,TGTGCCAGCAGCTTGGACAGGGTTCGAGAGACCCAGTACTTC,CASSLDRVRETQYF
TRBV18,.,15,.,TRBJ1-5,TGTGCCAGCTCACTTTTCACAGGTAGAGATCAGCCCCAGCATTTT,CASSLFTGRDQPQHF
TRBV10-3,.,14,.,TRBJ2-2,TGTGCCACCGTGGGGGCGAGGGGTCCCGGGGAGCTGTTTTTT,CATVGARGPGELFF
TRBV7-9,.,14,TRBD2,TRBJ2-3,TGTGCCAGCAGCTTGGGACTAGCATCAGATACGCAGTATTTT,CASSLGLASDTQYF
TRBV27,.,15,.,TRBJ1-3,TGTGCCAGCTCCCGACAGTTTCTCTCTGGAAACACCATATATTTT,CASSRQFLSGNTIYF
TRBV7-2,.,12,.,TRBJ2-7,TGTGCCAGCAGCTTAGATGTGAAGGGCCAGACCTTC,CASSLDVKGQTF
TRBV4-1,.,19,TRBD1,TRBJ2-7,TGCGCCAGCAGCCAAGATCCATCGGTCGGACAGGGGGTAACCTACGAGCAGTACTTC,CASSQDPSVGQGVTYEQYF
TRBV27,.,14,.,TRBJ2-7,TGTGCCAGCAGTTTAAAGTGGACCGCCTACGAGCAGTACTTC,CASSLKWTAYEQYF
TRBV27,once,14,.,TRBJ2-3,TGTGCCAGTTTCGGGTCTGGGCGCACAGATACGCAGTATTTT,CASFGSGRTDTQYF
TRBV9,.,14,.,TRBJ1-3,TGTGCCAGCAGCGTAGGGGGAGCTGGAAACACCATATATTTT,CASSVGGAGNTIYF
TRBV13,.,20,TRBD2,TRBJ2-2,TGTGCCAGCAGCTTAGCCCCACTAGCGGGAGGTCTTCCACCGGCCGGGGAGCTGTTTTTT,CASSLAPLAGGLPPAGELFF
TRBV9,.,16,.,TRBJ1-2,TGTGCCAGCAGCCCCCTAATGGTGGCAGGGGACTATGGCTACACCTTC,CASSPLMVAGDYGYTF
TRBV27,.,16,TRBD2,TRBJ2-1,TGTGCCAGCAGTTTATCACTAGCGAGCTCCTACAATGAGCAGTTCTTC,CASSLSLASSYNEQFF
TRBV7-2,.,14,TRBD1,TRBJ1-1,TGTGCCAGCAGCTTAGCCGGGACAGAAACTGAAGCTTTCTTT,CASSLAGTETEAFF
TRBV7-9,.,13,.,TRBJ1-2,TGTGCCAGCAGGGAGGGGGGGAGCTATGGCTACACCTTC,CASREGGSYGYTF